The clone carrying this TCR beta chain was detected ten times or more. Individually, TCR cDNA molecules were each labelled with a unique molecular identifier. Each CDR3 protein gets one entry after TCRdb re-called the 5' RACE reads with MiXCR. The table records roughly 9,800 distinct CDR3 sequences, 6% to 7% of them present only once. This sample stems from a study of spatial heterogeneity in lung cancer. Looking at the study overall: Alpha-chain sequences were detected in numbers that were consistently lower than beta-chain sequences. There were, on average, more than ten raw-read appearances for each unique TCR and UMI combination.

Time point indicated: sample taken at primary tumor resection. The 60 to 80 donors had untreated early-stage non-small cell lung cancer. Trimming shortened V by 0 bases and J by 8 bases, and 8 bases separated the two germline ends. The CDR3 is 13 amino acids. Germline CDR1 and CDR2: SGHNT and YYREEE (reference sequence). The origin of this receptor is a male donor with early-stage non-small cell lung cancer. This chain joins TRBV5-4 and TRBJ1-4; D gene ambiguous. Specimen: normal lung tissue next to the tumor, collected at surgery. CDR3 amino acids: CASSLDSREKLFF. CDR3 bases: TGTGCCAGCAGCTTGGACAGCAGGGAAAAACTGTTTTTT.